The 15 T cell receptor beta chains below all came from one sample that was sequenced in a study of type 1 regulatory T cells. One entry per CDR3 protein results from TCRdb running MiXCR on the reads. This table has roughly 67,000 distinct CDR3 sequences, about 69% appearing once. Their cognate antigens are unknown. The sequencing sample was made of cultured T cells, either the whole culture or a sorted T cell fraction (not recorded which). Subset here: Tr1-enriched cell product generated in vitro against host alloantigens. The origin of the receptors is a human donor in good health.

This rearrangement joins TRBV6-1 to TRBJ2-5, with D maybe TRBD2 (7 bases). The CDR3 extends over 14 amino acids. Per germline, CDR1 MNHNS and CDR2 SASEGT. V lost 7 bases and J lost 2, with 14 bases in between. The CDR3 loop is CASILQGLQETQYF. The CDR3 coding sequence is TGTGCCAGCATTCTACAGGGACTACAAGAGACCCAGTACTTC.

The gene calls are TRBV6-1 and TRBJ1-4; D unclear. V lost 0 bases to trimming and J lost 4 bases, with 12 bases between them. Germline V gene sequence: CDR1 MNHNS, CDR2 SASEGT. The CDR3 has 16 residues. The DNA for the CDR3 is TGTGCCAGCAGTGAAGCGAGAGGCCTAGATAATGAAAAACTGTTTTTT. This codes for CASSEARGLDNEKLFF.

The CDR3 loop is CASSQQRLAGREYEQYF. The CDR3 region has the DNA TGCGCCAGCAGCCAGCAAAGACTAGCGGGTAGAGAGTACGAGCAGTACTTC. The rearrangement uses TRBV4-1 and TRBJ2-7, with TRBD2 identical over 10 bases. The CDR3 is 17 residues long. V dropped 3 bases and J dropped 4; count of bases not matched to a gene: 12. CDR1 is MGHRA, CDR2 YSYEKL, per germline.

This chain links TRBV10-3 with TRBJ2-1; 8 bases fit TRBD2. Trimming cost V 6 bases and J 6 bases; bases outside gene matches: 7. Germline lookup yields CDR1 ENHRY and CDR2 SYGVKD. The CDR3 extends over 14 amino acids. CDR3 in amino acids: CAIRGTSLGNEQFF. CDR3 DNA: TGTGCCATCAGAGGGACTAGTCTTGGCAATGAGCAGTTCTTC.

This clonotype was seen a few times. This chain links TRBV5-1 with TRBJ2-1, with 10 bases aligning to TRBD2. In germline, CDR1 is SGHRS, CDR2 YFSETQ. The J segment lost 1 base and the V segment lost 5 bases, leaving 9 bases of the junction unmatched. There are 17 residues in the CDR3. The CDR3 DNA reads TGCGCCAGCAGTTGGAAGCGGGAGGGCCTATCCTACAATGAGCAGTTCTTC. Protein: CASSWKREGLSYNEQFF.

This chain connects TRBV29-1 to TRBJ1-2; D not certain. Germline V gives CDR1 SQVTM, CDR2 ANQGSEA. V gave up 6 bases and J gave up 8 bases, with 7 bases separating them. The CDR3 has 9 residues. The DNA for the CDR3 is TGCAGCGTGCAAGGAGGCTACACCTTC. This translates into CSVQGGYTF. Supplemented by reference TRBV29-1 and TRBJ1-2, the full variable domain reads SAVISQKPSRDICQRGTSLTIQCQVDSQVTMMFWYRQQPGQSLTLIATANQGSEATYESGFVIDKFPISRPNLTFSTLTVSNMSPEDSSIYLCSVQGGYTFGSGTRLTVV.

The CDR3 DNA reads TGTGCCAGCTCACCTGGACTAGCGGCGGGGGACATTCAGTACTTC. It specifies CASSPGLAAGDIQYF. V gene TRBV18 combines with J gene TRBJ2-4; 10 positions agree with TRBD2. This CDR3 is 15 amino acids long. Germline CDR1 is KGHSH and CDR2 is LQKENI. V lost 3 bases, J lost 8 bases, and 7 bases stayed unmatched.

The V call is TRBV20-1, the J call TRBJ2-1, with 7 bases identical to TRBD2. This CDR3 has 13 amino acids. Trimming removed 6 bases from V and 7 bases from J; junction bases left unmatched: 9. Germline CDR1 DFQATT, CDR2 SNEGSKA (reference sequence). DNA for the CDR3: TGCAGTGCCGAGGGGACTATGGCAAATGAGCAGTTCTTC. This sequence encodes CSAEGTMANEQFF.

The J gene is TRBJ2-5, the V gene TRBV6-2 or TRBV6-3, with D perhaps matching TRBD2 (6 bases). The CDR3 runs 17 residues. Trimming took off 6 bases at V and 0 bases at J, with 20 bases between the two ends. From germline, CDR1 is MNHEY and CDR2 SVGEGT. The CDR3 here is CASSLSLAEKYQETQYF. CDR3 in DNA: TGTGCCAGCAGCCTATCCTTAGCGGAAAAGTACCAAGAGACCCAGTACTTC.

The V call is TRBV5-4, the J call TRBJ2-3, with 7 bases that match TRBD2. The CDR3 contains 19 residues. Unmatched junction bases numbered 19, after V lost 5 bases and J lost 1 base. The germline CDR1 and CDR2 sequences are SGHNT and YYREEE (reference sequence). CDR3 bases: TGTGCCAGCAGTCAAAGTTCGGGGGGTACTTTCCTCGGCACAGATACGCAGTATTTT. This translates into CASSQSSGGTFLGTDTQYF.

The chain recombines TRBV18 with TRBJ2-5, with 7 bases that match TRBD2. The CDR3 covers 14 residues. Germline CDR1 reads KGHSH; CDR2 reads LQKENI. V gave up 6 bases and J gave up 2 bases; unmatched junction bases: 6. The DNA of the CDR3 is TGTGCCAGCTCCCCAGGGACTACACAAGAGACCCAGTACTTC. Protein sequence: CASSPGTTQETQYF.

The chain uses TRBV7-2 and TRBJ1-2; D is unclear. The V gene's germline CDR1 is SGHTA and CDR2 FQGNSA. Deletions cut 0 bases from V and 7 bases from J, with 12 bases between. The CDR3 consists of 14 residues. CDR3 loop: CASSLAGDRGGYTF. In DNA, the CDR3 is TGTGCCAGCAGCTTAGCGGGCGACCGCGGTGGCTACACCTTC.

The gene calls are TRBV20-1 and TRBJ2-3; 9 nucleotides line up with TRBD2. Trimming took 0 bases from V and 4 from J; bases not matched to a gene: 5. The germline V gene encodes CDR1 DFQATT and CDR2 SNEGSKA (reference sequence). This CDR3 comprises 15 residues. DNA of the CDR3: TGCAGTGCTAGAGACCCTTTAGCGGGGGCAGATACGCAGTATTTT. Amino acid sequence: CSARDPLAGADTQYF.

The chain has TRBV5-6 and TRBJ2-7, with D uncertain. V lost 4 bases, J lost 3 bases, and 17 bases lay in between. Germline CDR1 reads SGHDT; CDR2 reads YYEEEE. This CDR3 is 15 amino acids long. The CDR3 region is CASSLPGRADYEQYF. In nucleotides, the CDR3 is TGTGCCAGCAGCCTCCCGGGTAGGGCGGACTACGAGCAGTACTTC.

The chain joins TRBV14 to TRBJ1-1; D is unclear. CDR3 size: 15 residues. Trimming stripped 3 bases from V and 0 bases from J, with 11 bases between. Germline values: CDR1 SGHDN, CDR2 FVKESK. The CDR3 DNA is TGTGCCAGCAGCCAGGAAGGACGGATGAACACTGAAGCTTTCTTT. This gives the protein CASSQEGRMNTEAFF.